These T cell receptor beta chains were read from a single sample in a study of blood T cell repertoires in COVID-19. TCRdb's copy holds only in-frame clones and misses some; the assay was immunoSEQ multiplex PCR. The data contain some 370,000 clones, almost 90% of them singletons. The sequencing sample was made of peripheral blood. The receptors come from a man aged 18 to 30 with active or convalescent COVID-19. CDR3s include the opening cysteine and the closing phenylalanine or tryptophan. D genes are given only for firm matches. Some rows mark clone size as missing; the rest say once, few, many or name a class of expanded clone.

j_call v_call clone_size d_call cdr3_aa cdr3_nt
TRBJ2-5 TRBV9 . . CASSVDGVPETQYF TGTGCCAGCAGCGTAGACGGTGTTCCAGAGACCCAGTACTTC
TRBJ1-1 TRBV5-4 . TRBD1 CASSPEGRGFTEAFF TGTGCCAGCAGCCCGGAAGGCAGGGGGTTCACTGAAGCTTTCTTT
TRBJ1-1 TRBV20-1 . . CSASQSDTEAFF TGCAGTGCTAGTCAGTCTGACACTGAAGCTTTCTTT
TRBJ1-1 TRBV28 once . CATQGTGMNTEAFF TGTGCCACCCAGGGGACGGGAATGAACACTGAAGCTTTCTTT
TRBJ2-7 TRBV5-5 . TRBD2 CASSEGLAVEQYF TGTGCCAGCAGCGAGGGACTAGCTGTTGAGCAGTACTTC
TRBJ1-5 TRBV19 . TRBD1 CACSGQGAYSNQPQHF TGTGCCTGCTCAGGACAGGGGGCCTATAGCAATCAGCCCCAGCATTTT
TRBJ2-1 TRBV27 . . CASSLTSGEYNEQFF TGTGCCAGCAGTTTAACATCAGGGGAATACAATGAGCAGTTCTTC
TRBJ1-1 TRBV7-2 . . CASSFTSGVMNTEAFF TGTGCCAGCAGCTTCACATCAGGGGTGATGAACACTGAAGCTTTCTTT
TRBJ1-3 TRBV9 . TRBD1 CASSPRDRLGNTIYF TGTGCCAGCAGCCCCCGGGACAGGCTTGGAAACACCATATATTTT
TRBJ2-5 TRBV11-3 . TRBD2 CASSVGGGQTQYF TGTGCCAGCAGCGTAGGCGGGGGACAGACCCAGTACTTC
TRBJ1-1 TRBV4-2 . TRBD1 CASSQGQGVEAFF TGTGCCAGCAGCCAAGGACAGGGGGTTGAAGCTTTCTTT
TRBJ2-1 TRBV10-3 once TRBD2 CAISPGTSGALSYNEQFF TGTGCCATCAGCCCAGGGACTAGCGGGGCTCTCTCCTACAATGAGCAGTTCTTC
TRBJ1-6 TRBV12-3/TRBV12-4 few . CASSPSGNSPLHF TGTGCCAGCAGTCCGTCCGGGAATTCACCCCTCCACTTT
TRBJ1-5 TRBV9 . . CASSGGDQPQHF TGTGCCAGCAGCGGGGGGGATCAGCCCCAGCATTTT
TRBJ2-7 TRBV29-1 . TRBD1 CSVSTGAVYEQYF TGCAGCGTTTCGACAGGGGCAGTGTACGAGCAGTACTTC
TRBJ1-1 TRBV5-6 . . CASSSTRARTEAFF TGTGCCAGCAGCAGTACCAGGGCTCGGACTGAAGCTTTCTTT
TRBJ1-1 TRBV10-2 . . CASSEYSGTEAFF TGCGCCAGCAGTGAGTACAGCGGAACTGAAGCTTTCTTT
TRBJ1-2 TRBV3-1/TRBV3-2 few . CASSLTEYGGYTF TGTGCCAGCAGCCTAACGGAGTACGGGGGCTACACCTTC
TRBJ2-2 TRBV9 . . CASSVVLDSSTGELFF TGTGCCAGCAGCGTAGTATTGGACTCCTCCACCGGGGAGCTGTTTTTT
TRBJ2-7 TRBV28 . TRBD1 CASSSLDGTGSYEQYF TGTGCCAGCAGTTCACTTGATGGGACAGGCAGTTACGAGCAGTACTTC
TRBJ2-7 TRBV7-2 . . CASSSRTPPYEQYF TGTGCCAGCAGCTCAAGGACTCCCCCCTACGAGCAGTACTTC
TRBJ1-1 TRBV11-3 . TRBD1 CASSLVGQGEAFF TGTGCCAGCAGCTTAGTCGGACAGGGTGAAGCTTTCTTT
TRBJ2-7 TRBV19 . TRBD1 CASSLQGQGIAYEQYF TGTGCCAGTAGTCTACAGGGACAGGGGATCGCCTACGAGCAGTACTTC
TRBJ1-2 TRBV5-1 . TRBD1 CASRATAGGNYYGYTF TGCGCCAGCAGGGCTACGGCAGGGGGTAACTACTATGGCTACACCTTC
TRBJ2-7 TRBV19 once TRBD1 CASSIAQGATYEQYF TGTGCCAGTAGTATAGCCCAGGGGGCAACCTACGAGCAGTACTTC
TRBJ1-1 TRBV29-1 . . CSVGDNLNTEAFF TGCAGCGTTGGAGACAACTTGAACACTGAAGCTTTCTTT
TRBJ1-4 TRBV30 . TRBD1 CAWSEGASWGTNEKLFF TGTGCCTGGAGTGAGGGGGCTTCGTGGGGCACTAATGAAAAACTGTTTTTT
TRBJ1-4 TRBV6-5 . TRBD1 CASSPGQGNEKLFF TGTGCCAGCAGCCCAGGACAGGGGAATGAAAAACTGTTTTTT
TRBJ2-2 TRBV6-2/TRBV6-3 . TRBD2 CASSRTSGRGTGELFF TGTGCCAGCAGTAGGACTAGCGGGAGGGGCACCGGGGAGCTGTTTTTT
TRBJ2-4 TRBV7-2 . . CASSSTGAKNIQYF TGTGCCAGCAGCTCCACAGGGGCCAAAAACATTCAGTACTTC
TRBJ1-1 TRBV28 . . CASRGANRGFNTEAFF TGTGCCAGCAGGGGGGCGAATAGGGGGTTTAACACTGAAGCTTTCTTT
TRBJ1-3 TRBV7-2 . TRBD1 CASRKRQGETGNTIYF TGTGCCAGCAGAAAAAGACAGGGGGAAACTGGAAACACCATATATTTT
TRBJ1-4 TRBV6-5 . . CASSRRGGTNEKLFF TGTGCCAGCAGCCGACGGGGGGGTACTAATGAAAAACTGTTTTTT
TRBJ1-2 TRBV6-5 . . CASSYARDNPIYGYTF TGTGCCAGCAGTTATGCCAGGGACAACCCTATCTATGGCTACACCTTC
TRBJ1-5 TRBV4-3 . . CASSHYQGSNQPQHF TGCGCCAGCAGCCATTACCAGGGGAGCAATCAGCCCCAGCATTTT
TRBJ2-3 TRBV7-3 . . CASSLRPQEGTDTQYF TGTGCCAGCAGCCTAAGACCCCAGGAGGGCACAGATACGCAGTATTTT
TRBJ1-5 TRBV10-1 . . CASSLNQQAHQPQHF TGCGCCAGCAGCCTCAACCAACAGGCCCATCAGCCCCAGCATTTT
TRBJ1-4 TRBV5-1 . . CASSSRQDDEKLFF TGCGCCAGCAGCTCACGACAGGACGATGAAAAACTGTTTTTT
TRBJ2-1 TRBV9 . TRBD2 CASSVSGSSYNEQFF TGTGCCAGCAGCGTTAGCGGGAGCTCCTACAATGAGCAGTTCTTC
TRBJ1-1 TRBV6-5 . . CASSRAGTEAFF TGTGCCAGCAGTCGGGCGGGCACTGAAGCTTTCTTT
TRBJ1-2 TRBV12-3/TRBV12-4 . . CASSFSNGYTF TGTGCCAGCAGTTTTTCCAATGGCTACACCTTC
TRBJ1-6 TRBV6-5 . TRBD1 CASRRDRTYNSPLHF TGTGCCAGCAGGCGGGACAGAACCTATAATTCACCCCTCCACTTT
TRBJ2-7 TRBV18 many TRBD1 CASSQSGTGYEQYF TGTGCCAGCTCACAATCCGGGACAGGGTACGAGCAGTACTTC
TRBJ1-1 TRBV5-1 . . CASSLESYTEAFF TGCGCCAGCAGCTTGGAATCGTACACTGAAGCTTTCTTT
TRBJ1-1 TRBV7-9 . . CASSLYGYTEAFF TGTGCCAGCAGCTTGTACGGTTACACTGAAGCTTTCTTT
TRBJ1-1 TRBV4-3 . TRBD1 CASSQDPGGFAEAFF TGCGCCAGCAGCCAAGATCCAGGGGGCTTCGCTGAAGCTTTCTTT
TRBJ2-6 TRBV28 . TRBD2 CASSSGTSGNSGANVLTF TGTGCCAGCAGTAGCGGGACTAGCGGCAACTCTGGGGCCAACGTCCTGACTTTC
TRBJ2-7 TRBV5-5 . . CASSPVRNAYEQYF TGTGCCAGCAGCCCGGTGCGTAACGCCTACGAGCAGTACTTC
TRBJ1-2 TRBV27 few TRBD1 CASTTGTGDHYGYTF TGTGCCAGCACAACCGGGACAGGAGACCACTATGGCTACACCTTC
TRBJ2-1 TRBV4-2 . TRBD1 CASSQPDRDYNEQFF TGTGCCAGCAGCCAACCAGACAGGGACTACAATGAGCAGTTCTTC
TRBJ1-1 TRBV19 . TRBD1 CASSIWDRGIAEAFF TGTGCCAGTAGTATATGGGACAGGGGAATCGCTGAAGCTTTCTTT
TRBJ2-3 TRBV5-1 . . CASSLIGTHTDTQYF TGCGCCAGCAGCTTGATTGGCACCCACACAGATACGCAGTATTTT
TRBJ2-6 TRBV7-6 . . CASSLDSGTHSGANVLTF TGTGCCAGCAGCCTTGATTCCGGGACACACTCTGGGGCCAACGTGCTGACTTTC
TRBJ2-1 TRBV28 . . CASSSGLGEQFF TGTGCCAGCAGCTCAGGGTTGGGGGAGCAGTTCTTC